The clone carrying this TCR beta chain was observed a handful of times. Its antigen is as yet unknown. This sample was included in a study of response to subunit inactivated influenza vaccine. In TCRdb, the RT-PCR reads were re-called with MiXCR into one record per CDR3 protein. This sample has some 600,000 distinct CDR3 sequences, with around 15% found just once. This CDR3 has 15 amino acids. In germline, CDR1 is LGHNA, CDR2 YNFKEQ. V lost 1 base and J lost 6, with 16 bases in between. Whole-study results and caveats: The authors put forward the suggestion that each seasonal influenza vaccination may bring in only a limited number of new T cells.

The receptor comes from a man between 50 and 59 years old who received an inactivated influenza vaccine. The chain links TRBV4-2 to TRBJ2-7; the D gene could be TRBD1 or TRBD2 (5 bases each). This specimen was PBMCs from blood, taken roughly 15 days before vaccination. In DNA, the CDR3 is TGTGCCAGCAGCCAAGGGGACCAAATGCCCCTCGAGCAGTACTTC. Its translation is CASSQGDQMPLEQYF.